This T cell receptor beta chain was recovered during a study of T cells in Graves' hyperthyroidism and ophthalmopathy. CDR1 SQVTM and CDR2 ANQGSEA come from the germline V gene. The CDR3 runs to 13 residues. Using RNA transcripts as the source, TCR beta CDR3 regions were amplified. The study used the HTBI primer set for a first-round RT-PCR of the TCR CDR3. In TCRdb, the multiplex PCR reads were re-called with MiXCR into one record per CDR3 protein. Among 700,000 to 950,000 distinct CDR3 sequences listed, about a third were seen once. This clonotype was found many times. The germline gene is not matched at one end of the junction; a read error may be the cause.

This TCR was sampled from a woman aged 35 to 49 with Graves' hyperthyroidism. This sequence joins TRBV29-1 and TRBJ1-3; TRBD1 is a possible D gene (6 bases). Sequenced input: blood. In DNA form, the CDR3 reads TGCAGCGTAGAAGGGGGACCTGGAAACACCATATATTTT. Translating gives CSVEGGPGNTIYF. The full variable domain, its missing parts supplied by reference TRBV29-1 and TRBJ1-3, is SAVISQKPSRDICQRGTSLTIQCQVDSQVTMMFWYRQQPGQSLTLIATANQGSEATYESGFVIDKFPISRPNLTFSTLTVSNMSPEDSSIYLCSVEGGPGNTIYFGEGSWLTVV.